This passage covers 32 T cell receptor beta chains from one sample sequenced in a study of blood T cell repertoires in COVID-19. Data came from immunoSEQ multiplex PCR; TCRdb stores just in-frame clones and leaves some out. The data show 200,000 to 250,000 clones, 75% to 90% seen once. Sequencing was carried out using PBMCs or T cells enriched from blood (not recorded which). These receptor sequences come from a woman aged 30 to 39 who had been exposed to COVID-19.

As DNA, the CDR3 is TGTGCCAGCAGCTCACAGGGGGCGCAGAGTTCACCCCTCCACTTT. As protein: CASSSQGAQSSPLHF. The rearrangement uses TRBV7-9 and TRBJ1-6; 9 bases align to TRBD1. Trimming cost V 4 bases and J 9 bases; bases outside gene matches: 7. The germline V gene encodes CDR1 SEHNR and CDR2 FQNEAQ (reference sequence). CDR3 size: 15 residues.

The chain recombines TRBV5-1 with TRBJ1-2; 7 nucleotides line up with TRBD1. V lost 2 bases and J lost 8; bases outside the gene matches: 12. CDR3 length equals 15 residues. Per germline, CDR1 SGHRS and CDR2 YFSETQ. As DNA, the CDR3 is TGCGCCAGCAGCTTACGCAACGACAGGGCAGGAGGCTACACCTTC. Translated: CASSLRNDRAGGYTF.

V and J are TRBV19 and TRBJ2-7, with D maybe TRBD1 (5 bases). In germline, CDR1 is LNHDA, CDR2 SQIVND (reference sequence). Trimming took 4 bases from V and 7 from J, leaving 8 bases between them. This CDR3 is 11 amino acids long. The CDR3: CASSSRTEQYF. CDR3 nucleotides: TGTGCCAGTAGTAGCCGGACAGAGCAGTACTTC. The full variable domain, with the rest looked up from reference TRBV19 and TRBJ2-7, is DGGITQSPKYLFRKEGQNVTLSCEQNLNHDAMYWYRQDPGQGLRLIYYSQIVNDFQKGDIAEGYSVSREKKESFPLTVTSAQKNPTAFYLCASSSRTEQYFGPGTRLTVT.

J is TRBJ1-1 and V is TRBV6-5, with a tentative D call TRBD1 (5 bases). V dropped 8 bases and J dropped 0 bases, with 13 bases sitting between them. Germline V gives CDR1 MNHEY, CDR2 SVGAGI. The CDR3 extends over 14 amino acids. CDR3 sequence reads: CASWGLPLNTEAFF. DNA of the CDR3: TGTGCCAGCTGGGGACTACCGTTGAACACTGAAGCTTTCTTT.

The J gene is TRBJ2-7, the V gene TRBV5-6; 9 bases align to TRBD1. The J segment lost 3 bases and the V segment lost 0 bases, leaving 4 bases of the junction unmatched. The CDR3 consists of 15 residues. The germline V gene encodes CDR1 SGHDT and CDR2 YYEEEE. The CDR3 DNA reads TGTGCCAGCAGCTTGGTTGGGACAGGGAACTACGAGCAGTACTTC. Translating it yields CASSLVGTGNYEQYF.

This sequence joins TRBV12-3 or TRBV12-4 and TRBJ1-2; tentatively, D is TRBD1 (6 bases). This CDR3 has 13 residues. V gave up 10 bases and J gave up 7 bases, with 19 bases separating them. For the CDR3, the DNA is TGTGCCACGAGTGAGCAGGGGCTGGGTGGCTACACCTTC. This gives the protein CATSEQGLGGYTF.

The rearrangement uses TRBV6-6 and TRBJ2-6; a weak D match, TRBD2 (6 bases). V shed 3 bases and J shed 1 base, with 7 bases lying between them. This CDR3 has 15 residues. Germline V lookup: CDR1 MNHNY, CDR2 SVGAGI (reference sequence). CDR3 sequence reads: CASSYAGSGANVLTF. In nucleotides, the CDR3 is TGTGCCAGCAGTTATGCGGGGTCTGGGGCCAACGTCCTGACTTTC.

The V call is TRBV25-1, the J call TRBJ1-2; 8 positions agree with TRBD1. This CDR3 region has 14 residues. Germline assignment: CDR1 MGHDK and CDR2 SYGVNS. Losses at the gene ends were 5 bases for V and 7 bases for J; bases not matched to a gene: 9. The CDR3 loop is CASSNQGATGGYTF. CDR3 nucleotide sequence: TGTGCCAGCAGTAACCAGGGGGCAACGGGTGGCTACACCTTC.

The chain couples TRBV11-2 to TRBJ2-7, with a tentative D call TRBD2 (5 bases). From germline, CDR1 is SGHAT and CDR2 FQNNGV. The CDR3 covers 14 residues. Trimming shortened V by 1 base and J by 3 bases, and 10 bases separated the two germline ends. CDR3 sequence: CASSLVGVGYEQYF. In DNA, the CDR3 is TGTGCCAGCAGCTTAGTCGGGGTGGGCTACGAGCAGTACTTC.

V gene TRBV14 combines with J gene TRBJ2-1; D ambiguous. Germline loops: CDR1 SGHDN, CDR2 FVKESK. V dropped 1 base and J dropped 1 base, with 11 bases sitting between them. The CDR3 sequence is 16 residues long. CDR3 sequence: CASSQAGGVSYNEQFF. CDR3 coding DNA: TGTGCCAGCAGCCAAGCCGGTGGAGTATCCTACAATGAGCAGTTCTTC. Combining the CDR3 with reference TRBV14 and TRBJ2-1 gives the whole variable domain EAGVTQFPSHSVIEKGQTVTLRCDPISGHDNLYWYRRVMGKEIKFLLHFVKESKQDESGMPNNRFLAERTGGTYSTLKVQPAELEDSGVYFCASSQAGGVSYNEQFFGPGTRLTVL.

This chain joins TRBV2 and TRBJ1-2, with D perhaps TRBD1 (5 bases). This CDR3 is 14 amino acids long. In germline, CDR1 is SNHLY, CDR2 FYNNEI. V dropped 5 bases and J dropped 7 bases, with 17 bases sitting between them. The chain's CDR3 is CASSYGEGQGGYTF. Written as DNA, the CDR3 is TGTGCCAGCAGTTATGGGGAGGGCCAGGGTGGCTACACCTTC.

V usage is TRBV2 and J usage is TRBJ2-7; a weak D match, TRBD1 (6 bases). Germline V gene lookup returns CDR1 SNHLY and CDR2 FYNNEI. Trimming removed 4 bases at V and 2 bases at J, with 9 bases between. The CDR3 covers 13 residues. DNA of the CDR3: TGTGCCAGCAGTGGCAGGGGTACCTACGAGCAGTACTTC. This gives the protein CASSGRGTYEQYF.

The genes are TRBV9 and TRBJ2-3; 7 nucleotides align to TRBD2. CDR1 and CDR2 from the germline V gene are SGDLS and YYNGEE. The V and J ends lost 0 bases and 5 bases, in that order; junction bases with no gene match: 6. The CDR3 is 15 amino acids. CDR3: CASSVVGGKIDTQYF. The CDR3 DNA reads as TGTGCCAGCAGCGTAGTCGGGGGGAAAATAGATACGCAGTATTTT.

V is TRBV6-1 and J is TRBJ1-2; D is perhaps TRBD1 (6 bases). The CDR3 runs to 17 residues. V was shortened by 2 bases and J by 11 bases, with 27 bases between the two germline ends. Germline loops: CDR1 MNHNS, CDR2 SASEGT. The CDR3 loop is CASSESLLAQGRMLYTF. The CDR3 DNA follows: TGTGCCAGCAGTGAATCTCTTCTCGCACAGGGCCGAATGCTGTACACCTTC.

This clone was seen once. The chain's CDR3 is CASSTTPGQGTDTQYF. In DNA form, the CDR3 reads TGTGCCAGTAGTACAACCCCCGGACAGGGCACAGATACGCAGTATTTT. V is TRBV19 and J is TRBJ2-3, with 7 bases lining up with TRBD1. With 4 bases clipped from V and 1 base from J, the junction kept 8 bases outside the gene matches. There are 16 residues in the CDR3. CDR1 and CDR2 from the germline V gene are LNHDA and SQIVND (reference sequence).

The rearrangement links TRBV19 to TRBJ1-5; possibly TRBD1 for D (5 bases). Between the trimmed V and J ends, which lost 7 bases and 0 bases, there was a span of 22 bases. The CDR3 covers 18 residues. The germline V gene encodes CDR1 LNHDA and CDR2 SQIVND (reference sequence). CDR3 bases: TGTGCCAGTACCCACAGCCCCGACAGTAGAGATAGCAATCAGCCCCAGCATTTT. The encoded protein is CASTHSPDSRDSNQPQHF. The entire variable domain, with the rest obtained from reference TRBV19 and TRBJ1-5, is as follows: DGGITQSPKYLFRKEGQNVTLSCEQNLNHDAMYWYRQDPGQGLRLIYYSQIVNDFQKGDIAEGYSVSREKKESFPLTVTSAQKNPTAFYLCASTHSPDSRDSNQPQHFGDGTRLSIL.

The chain carries TRBV3-1 (or the pseudogene TRBV3-2) and TRBJ1-1; 7 bases match TRBD1. The junction had 7 bases not matched to a gene; V was cut back by 5 bases and J by 7 bases. The CDR3 runs to 13 residues. Germline CDR1 is LGHDT and CDR2 is YNNKEL (reference sequence). The CDR3 DNA follows: TGTGCCAGCAGCTCCGGACAGGCCGTTGAAGCTTTCTTT. Protein sequence: CASSSGQAVEAFF.

This clone showed up just a few times. This rearrangement joins TRBV5-1 to TRBJ2-5; 9 nucleotides agree with TRBD1. This CDR3 has 14 amino acids. Trimming cost V 4 bases and J 9 bases; bases outside gene matches: 10. Germline-derived CDR1 and CDR2 are SGHRS and YFSETQ. The CDR3 sequence is CASSGTGLVVPQYF. CDR3 in DNA: TGCGCCAGCAGCGGGACAGGGCTGGTGGTGCCCCAGTACTTC.

The genes are TRBV3-1 (or the pseudogene TRBV3-2) and TRBJ2-5, with 14 bases that match TRBD2. The CDR3 length is 17 residues. Looked up from germline, CDR1 is LGHDT and CDR2 is YNNKEL (reference sequence). With V trimmed by 2 bases and J by 5 bases, 7 bases remained unmatched. CDR3 in amino acids: CASSQWGTSGGGETQYF. In DNA form, the CDR3 reads TGTGCCAGCAGCCAATGGGGGACTAGCGGGGGTGGGGAGACCCAGTACTTC.

The chain carries TRBV5-1 and TRBJ2-7; the match to TRBD1 covers 9 bases. Losses at the gene ends were 1 base for V and 6 bases for J; bases not matched to a gene: 8. Germline values: CDR1 SGHRS, CDR2 YFSETQ. The CDR3 spans 15 residues. CDR3 in DNA: TGCGCCAGCAGCTTGCTTGGGGACAGGGCGAGCGAGCAGTACTTC. Protein product: CASSLLGDRASEQYF.

The V and J genes are TRBV7-2 and TRBJ2-7; 10 bases are shared with TRBD1. The CDR3 is 14 residues long. Trimming removed 4 bases from V and 2 bases from J; junction bases left unmatched: 2. The germline V gene encodes CDR1 SGHTA and CDR2 FQGNSA. The CDR3 region has the DNA TGTGCCAGCAGCTCAGGGACAGGGGCCTACGAGCAGTACTTC. It codes for CASSSGTGAYEQYF.

The chain combines TRBV7-9 with TRBJ2-1; no firm D call. Germline V CDR1 and CDR2: SEHNR, FQNEAQ (reference sequence). Trimming pared 5 bases from V and 8 bases from J, leaving 13 bases between. The CDR3 spans 13 residues. The DNA for the CDR3 is TGTGCCAGCAGCCAGTCGCCCGGAGATGAGCAGTTCTTC. Its translation: CASSQSPGDEQFF.

This clone was picked up many times. J is TRBJ1-1 and V is TRBV5-6; D perhaps matches TRBD1 (5 bases). V lost 2 bases and J 8 bases, leaving 19 bases between the germline ends. The germline gives CDR1 SGHDT, CDR2 YYEEEE. This CDR3 region has 15 residues. This CDR3 reads CASSFYPREQGEAFF. The CDR3 bases are TGTGCCAGCAGCTTTTACCCTCGGGAGCAGGGAGAAGCTTTCTTT.

The rearrangement uses TRBV4-1 and TRBJ2-2, with a tentative D call TRBD1 (6 bases). The V and J ends lost 1 base and 4 bases respectively, with 7 bases between them. The CDR3 contains 14 residues. Germline lookup yields CDR1 MGHRA and CDR2 YSYEKL. The CDR3 DNA is TGCGCCAGCAGCCAAGCCAGGGGCACCGGGGAGCTGTTTTTT. This codes for CASSQARGTGELFF.

This chain joins TRBV2 and TRBJ2-1; possibly TRBD1 for D (5 bases). The CDR3 has 13 residues. Between the trimmed V and J ends, which lost 7 bases and 3 bases, there was a span of 10 bases. Germline CDR1 and CDR2: SNHLY and FYNNEI. The CDR3 coding sequence is TGTGCCAGCATAGAACAGGACTACAATGAGCAGTTCTTC. Residues: CASIEQDYNEQFF.

Concerning this clone: A read error may account for a junction end that differs from germline. The J gene is TRBJ1-1, the V gene TRBV30, with 8 bases identical to TRBD1. Germline V gene lookup returns CDR1 GTSNPN and CDR2 SVGIG (reference sequence). This CDR3 spans 12 amino acids. CDR3: CAWDRGDTKAFF. For the CDR3, the DNA is TGTGCCTGGGACAGGGGCGACACTAAAGCTTTCTTT.

This clone was seen more than once but under ten times. The genes are TRBV5-8 and TRBJ1-4; D is perhaps TRBD1 (6 bases). Trimming cost V 4 bases and J 7 bases, with 17 bases left between them. The CDR3 is 15 residues long. From germline, CDR1 is SGHTS and CDR2 YDEGEE. CDR3 region: CASSPGGGHGEKLFF. CDR3 DNA: TGTGCCAGCAGCCCGGGAGGGGGGCATGGTGAAAAACTGTTTTTT.

The rearrangement uses TRBV7-8 and TRBJ1-5; D is uncertain. Germline V gene lookup returns CDR1 SGHVS and CDR2 FQNEAQ. CDR3 length: 17 amino acids. V was shortened by 5 bases and J by 4 bases, with 21 bases between the two germline ends. CDR3 sequence (DNA): TGTGCCAGCAGCGAGGACTGGGCGGGGAGGGCAAATCAGCCCCAGCATTTT. It translates to CASSEDWAGRANQPQHF. The complete variable domain, with remaining parts taken from reference TRBV7-8 and TRBJ1-5, reads GAGVSQSPRYKVAKRGQDVALRCDPISGHVSLFWYQQALGQGPEFLTYFQNEAQLDKSGLPSDRFFAERPEGSVSTLKIQRTQQEDSAVYLCASSEDWAGRANQPQHFGDGTRLSIL.

CDR3 coding DNA: TGTGCCACCAGCAGAGGGTCTAGTAACAATGAGCAGTTCTTC. This translates into CATSRGSSNNEQFF. V usage is TRBV15 and J usage is TRBJ2-1; no firm D call. This CDR3 is built from 14 residues. Germline CDR1 and CDR2: LNHNV and YYDKDF (reference sequence). V was trimmed by 1 base and J by 5 bases, leaving 9 bases between them.

The J gene is TRBJ2-7, the V gene TRBV2; possible D gene TRBD1, 5 bases. Trimming took 9 bases from V and 4 from J, leaving 13 bases between them. The CDR3 is made up of 12 amino acids. In germline, CDR1 is SNHLY, CDR2 FYNNEI. The CDR3 nucleotides are TGTGCCAGTAATACGGCAGGGTACGAGCAGTACTTC. Amino acid sequence: CASNTAGYEQYF. Together with reference TRBV2 and TRBJ2-7, the CDR3 gives the full variable domain: EPEVTQTPSHQVTQMGQEVILRCVPISNHLYFYWYRQILGQKVEFLVSFYNNEISEKSEIFDDQFSVERPDGSNFTLKIRSTKLEDSAMYFCASNTAGYEQYFGPGTRLTVT.

The J gene is TRBJ1-6, the V gene TRBV6-4; D is perhaps TRBD1 (5 bases). CDR1 is MRHNA and CDR2 is SNTAGT in the germline V gene. CDR3 size: 17 residues. V was clipped by 2 bases and J by 4 bases, with 15 bases between them. The CDR3 DNA follows: TGTGCCAGCAGTGACCCTCACCCGACAGTGTATAATTCACCCCTCCACTTT. Translated, it gives CASSDPHPTVYNSPLHF.

The chain combines TRBV18 with TRBJ1-1; 7 positions match TRBD1. The CDR3 is made up of 12 amino acids. From germline, CDR1 is KGHSH and CDR2 LQKENI. V lost 4 bases and J lost 8; bases outside the gene matches: 4. CDR3 nucleotide sequence: TGTGCCAGCTCACGCGGACAGGTCGAAGCTTTCTTT. Its protein is CASSRGQVEAFF.